Listed below are T cell receptor beta chains from one sample, sequenced in a study of blood T cell repertoires in COVID-19. Assay used: immunoSEQ multiplex PCR; TCRdb lists only in-frame clones, some missing. The top ten clones hold 0.55% to 0.75% of a sample with fewer than 450,000 clones, less than 95% of them seen once. Sequenced sample: PBMCs or T cells enriched from blood (not recorded which). These receptors all come from a man between 18 and 35 years old who had recovered from COVID-19. CDR3s include the opening cysteine and the closing phenylalanine or tryptophan. The D gene is left open where the match is weak. A row's size may be missing; if present it is once, few, many or a size class.

V	J	size	D	CDR3	DNA
TRBV19	TRBJ1-5	-	TRBD1	CASTGTGLGQPQHF	TGTGCCAGTACCGGGACAGGGCTGGGACAGCCCCAGCATTTT
TRBV7-2	TRBJ2-7	-	-	CASSLWIAQSSYEQYF	TGTGCCAGCAGCCTCTGGATAGCGCAGAGCTCCTACGAGCAGTACTTC
TRBV19	TRBJ1-5	-	-	CASSPTGGNQPQHF	TGTGCCAGTAGTCCGACCGGGGGCAATCAGCCCCAGCATTTT
TRBV6-5	TRBJ2-7	-	-	CASRIPQNSYEQYF	TGTGCCAGCAGAATTCCACAGAACTCCTACGAGCAGTACTTC
TRBV5-4	TRBJ1-2	-	TRBD1	CASSLNRGSGNYGYTF	TGTGCCAGCAGCTTGAACAGGGGGTCTGGTAACTATGGCTACACCTTC
TRBV4-1	TRBJ1-1	-	-	CASSQVSITEAFF	TGCGCCAGCAGCCAAGTCAGTATCACTGAAGCTTTCTTT
TRBV5-5	TRBJ2-1	-	TRBD1	CASSKGQAISYNEQFF	TGTGCCAGCAGCAAGGGACAGGCAATCTCCTACAATGAGCAGTTCTTC
TRBV29-1	TRBJ2-7	-	TRBD2	CSVSPGLAGEQYF	TGCAGCGTCTCCCCGGGACTAGCGGGTGAGCAGTACTTC
TRBV9	TRBJ1-2	-	TRBD1	CASSGLQGASYGYTF	TGTGCCAGCAGCGGATTACAGGGGGCCAGCTATGGCTACACCTTC
TRBV28	TRBJ1-2	few	-	CASSVARANYGYTF	TGTGCCAGCAGCGTAGCCAGGGCCAACTATGGCTACACCTTC
TRBV18	TRBJ1-3	-	-	CASSPERGGNTIYF	TGTGCCAGCTCACCGGAAAGGGGAGGGAACACCATATATTTT
TRBV28	TRBJ1-1	-	-	CASSLIGQLNTEAFF	TGTGCCAGCAGTTTAATCGGACAGCTAAACACTGAAGCTTTCTTT
TRBV14	TRBJ1-2	once	-	CASSPLAGGTYGYTF	TGTGCCAGCAGCCCCCTTGCCGGAGGGACCTATGGCTACACCTTC
TRBV5-1	TRBJ1-2	-	TRBD1	CASSLGVDRGLAGYTF	TGCGCCAGCAGCTTGGGAGTCGACAGGGGCTTGGCTGGCTACACCTTC
TRBV7-3	TRBJ2-2	few	-	CASSLTLSSNTGELFF	TGTGCCAGCAGCTTAACCCTCTCCTCGAACACCGGGGAGCTGTTTTTT
TRBV28	TRBJ1-4	-	-	CASNRDIGEKLFF	TGTGCCAGCAACCGGGACATTGGGGAAAAACTGTTTTTT
TRBV6-5	TRBJ1-6	-	-	CASSYNPRNSPLHF	TGTGCCAGCAGTTACAATCCCAGGAATTCACCCCTCCACTTT
TRBV6-5	TRBJ1-6	-	-	CATLEVINSPLHF	TGTGCCACCTTGGAGGTTATTAATTCACCCCTCCACTTT
TRBV6-2/TRBV6-3	TRBJ2-7	-	-	CASSSWTRTSYEQYF	TGTGCCAGCAGTTCGTGGACTCGAACGTCCTACGAGCAGTACTTC
TRBV28	TRBJ2-7	-	-	CASSPGSGYEQYF	TGTGCCAGCAGCCCTGGGTCAGGGTACGAGCAGTACTTC
TRBV7-6	TRBJ2-1	-	-	CASYRSNEQFF	TGTGCCAGCTACAGGTCCAATGAGCAGTTCTTC
TRBV6-5	TRBJ1-1	-	-	CASKPNVGPEAFF	TGTGCCAGCAAGCCGAACGTGGGGCCTGAAGCTTTCTTT
TRBV9	TRBJ2-1	-	TRBD2	CASSAGTSVDEQFF	TGTGCCAGCAGCGCAGGGACTAGCGTCGATGAGCAGTTCTTC
TRBV6-5	TRBJ1-5	-	-	CASSYPGYNQPQHF	TGTGCCAGCAGTTACCCGGGGTACAATCAGCCCCAGCATTTT